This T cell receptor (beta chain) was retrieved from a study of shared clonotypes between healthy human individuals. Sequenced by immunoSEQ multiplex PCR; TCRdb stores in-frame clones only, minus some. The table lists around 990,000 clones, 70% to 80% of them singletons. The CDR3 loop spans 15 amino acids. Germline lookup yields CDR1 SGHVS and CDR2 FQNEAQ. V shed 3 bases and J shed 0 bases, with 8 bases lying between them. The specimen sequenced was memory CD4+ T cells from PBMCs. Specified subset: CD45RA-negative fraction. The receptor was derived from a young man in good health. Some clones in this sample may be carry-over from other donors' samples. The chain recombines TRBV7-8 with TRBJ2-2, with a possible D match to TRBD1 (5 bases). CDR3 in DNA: TGTGCCAGCAGCTTTAGGGGCGCGAACACCGGGGAGCTGTTTTTT. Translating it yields CASSFRGANTGELFF.